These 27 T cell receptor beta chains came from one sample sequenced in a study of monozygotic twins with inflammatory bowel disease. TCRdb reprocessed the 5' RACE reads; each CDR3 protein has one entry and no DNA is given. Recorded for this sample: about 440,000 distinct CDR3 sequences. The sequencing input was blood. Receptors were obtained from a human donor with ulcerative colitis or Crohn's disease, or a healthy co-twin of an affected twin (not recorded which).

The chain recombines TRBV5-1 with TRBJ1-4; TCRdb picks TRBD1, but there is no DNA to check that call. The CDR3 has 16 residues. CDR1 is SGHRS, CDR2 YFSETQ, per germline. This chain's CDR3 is CASSRGIHTTNEKLFF.

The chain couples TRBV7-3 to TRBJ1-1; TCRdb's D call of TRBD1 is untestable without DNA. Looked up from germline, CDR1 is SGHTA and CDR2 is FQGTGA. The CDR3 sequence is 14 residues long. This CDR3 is CASSMTGAGGEAFF.

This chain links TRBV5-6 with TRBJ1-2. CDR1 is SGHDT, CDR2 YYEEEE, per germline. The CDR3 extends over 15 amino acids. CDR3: CASSLGHLNNYGYTF.

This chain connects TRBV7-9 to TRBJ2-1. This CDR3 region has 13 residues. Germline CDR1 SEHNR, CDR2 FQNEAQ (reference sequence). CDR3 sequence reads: CASSLIGHNEQFF.

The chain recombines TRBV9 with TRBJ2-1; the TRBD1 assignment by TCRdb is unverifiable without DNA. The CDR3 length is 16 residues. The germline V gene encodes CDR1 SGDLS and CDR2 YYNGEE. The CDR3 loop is CASSAGHLSSYNEQFF.

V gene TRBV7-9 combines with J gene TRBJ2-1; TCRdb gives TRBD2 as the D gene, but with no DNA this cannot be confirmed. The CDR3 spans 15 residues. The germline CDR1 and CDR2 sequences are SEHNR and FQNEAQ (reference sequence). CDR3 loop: CASSPRLAEGNEQFF.

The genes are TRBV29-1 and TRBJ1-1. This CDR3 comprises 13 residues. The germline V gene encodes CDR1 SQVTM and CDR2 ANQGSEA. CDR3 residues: CSVEALSNTEAFF.

This CDR3 is CASSYSTRLETQYF. The rearrangement links TRBV6-5 to TRBJ2-5. The CDR3 is made up of 14 amino acids. Germline V gene sequence: CDR1 MNHEY, CDR2 SVGAGI.

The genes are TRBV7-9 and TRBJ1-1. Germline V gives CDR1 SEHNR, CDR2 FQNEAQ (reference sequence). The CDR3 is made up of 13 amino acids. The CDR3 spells CASSLSSHTEAFF.

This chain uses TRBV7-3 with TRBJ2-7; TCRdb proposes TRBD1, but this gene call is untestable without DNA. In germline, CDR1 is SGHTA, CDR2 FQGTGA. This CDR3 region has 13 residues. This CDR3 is CASSLNRESEQYF.

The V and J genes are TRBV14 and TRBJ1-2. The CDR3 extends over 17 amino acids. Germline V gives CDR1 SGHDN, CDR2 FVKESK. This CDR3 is CASSQDSGGPLRYGYTF.

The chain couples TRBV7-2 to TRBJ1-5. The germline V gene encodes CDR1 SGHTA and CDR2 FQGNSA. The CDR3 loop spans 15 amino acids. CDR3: CASSLAIGVNQPQHF.

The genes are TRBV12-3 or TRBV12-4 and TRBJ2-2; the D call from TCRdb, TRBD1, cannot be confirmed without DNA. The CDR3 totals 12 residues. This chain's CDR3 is CASGGYTGELFF.

The CDR3: CASSIGTPIRELFF. This chain links TRBV5-1 with TRBJ2-2; the TCRdb D gene call, TRBD2, has no DNA to confirm it. This CDR3 region has 14 residues. Germline CDR1 and CDR2: SGHRS and YFSETQ.

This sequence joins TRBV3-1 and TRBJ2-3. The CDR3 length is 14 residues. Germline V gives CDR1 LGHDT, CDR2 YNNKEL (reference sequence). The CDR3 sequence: CASSQVTYTDTQYF.

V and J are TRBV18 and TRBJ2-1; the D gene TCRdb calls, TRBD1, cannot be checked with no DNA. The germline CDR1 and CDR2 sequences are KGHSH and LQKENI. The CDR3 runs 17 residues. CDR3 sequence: CASSPLATGGSYNEQFF.

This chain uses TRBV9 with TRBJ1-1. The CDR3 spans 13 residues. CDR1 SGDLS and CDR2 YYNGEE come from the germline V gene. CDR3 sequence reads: CASSPCMAAEAFF.

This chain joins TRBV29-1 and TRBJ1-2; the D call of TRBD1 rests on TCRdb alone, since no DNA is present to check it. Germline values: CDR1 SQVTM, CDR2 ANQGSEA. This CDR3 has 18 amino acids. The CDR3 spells CSVEDWGTGGQMNYGYTF. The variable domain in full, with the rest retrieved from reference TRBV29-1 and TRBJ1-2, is SAVISQKPSRDICQRGTSLTIQCQVDSQVTMMFWYRQQPGQSLTLIATANQGSEATYESGFVIDKFPISRPNLTFSTLTVSNMSPEDSSIYLCSVEDWGTGGQMNYGYTFGSGTRLTVV.

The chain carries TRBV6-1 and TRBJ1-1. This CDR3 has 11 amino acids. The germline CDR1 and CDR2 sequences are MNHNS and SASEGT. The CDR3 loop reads CASREQWRAFF.

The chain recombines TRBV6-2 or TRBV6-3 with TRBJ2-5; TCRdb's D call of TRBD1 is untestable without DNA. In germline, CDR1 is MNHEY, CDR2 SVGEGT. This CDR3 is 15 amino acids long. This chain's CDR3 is CASSYGFGGRETQYF.

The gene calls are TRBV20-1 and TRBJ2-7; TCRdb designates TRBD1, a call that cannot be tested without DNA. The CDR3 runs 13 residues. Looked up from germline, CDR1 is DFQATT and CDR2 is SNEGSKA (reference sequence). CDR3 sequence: CSHRDGTTYEQYF.

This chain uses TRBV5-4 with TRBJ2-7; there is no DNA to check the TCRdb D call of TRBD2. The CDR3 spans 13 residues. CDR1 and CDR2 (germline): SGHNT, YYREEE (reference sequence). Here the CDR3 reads CASSLEGRYEQYF.

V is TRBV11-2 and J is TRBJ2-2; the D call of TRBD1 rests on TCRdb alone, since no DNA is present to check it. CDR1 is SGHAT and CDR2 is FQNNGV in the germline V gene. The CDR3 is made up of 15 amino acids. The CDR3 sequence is CASSFTGDVTGELFF.

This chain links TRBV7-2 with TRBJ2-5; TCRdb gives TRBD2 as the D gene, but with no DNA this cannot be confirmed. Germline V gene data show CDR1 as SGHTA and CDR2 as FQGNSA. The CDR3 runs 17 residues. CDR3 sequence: CASSRGGGAGVVETQYF.

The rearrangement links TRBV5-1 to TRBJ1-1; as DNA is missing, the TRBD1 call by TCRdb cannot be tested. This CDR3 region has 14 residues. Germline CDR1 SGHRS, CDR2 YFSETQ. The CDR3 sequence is CASSSQGGETEAFF. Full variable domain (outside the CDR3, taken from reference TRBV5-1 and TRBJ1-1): KAGVTQTPRYLIKTRGQQVTLSCSPISGHRSVSWYQQTPGQGLQFLFEYFSETQRNKGNFPGRFSGRQFSNSRSEMNVSTLELGDSALYLCASSSQGGETEAFFGQGTRLTVV.

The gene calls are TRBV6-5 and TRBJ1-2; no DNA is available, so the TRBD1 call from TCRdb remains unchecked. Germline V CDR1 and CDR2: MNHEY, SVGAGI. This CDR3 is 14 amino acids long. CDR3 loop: CASSYSTGSGGYTF.

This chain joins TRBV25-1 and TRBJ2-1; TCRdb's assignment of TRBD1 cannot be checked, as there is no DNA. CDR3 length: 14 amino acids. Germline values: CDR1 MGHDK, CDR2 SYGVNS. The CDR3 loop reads CASSESPISNEQFF.